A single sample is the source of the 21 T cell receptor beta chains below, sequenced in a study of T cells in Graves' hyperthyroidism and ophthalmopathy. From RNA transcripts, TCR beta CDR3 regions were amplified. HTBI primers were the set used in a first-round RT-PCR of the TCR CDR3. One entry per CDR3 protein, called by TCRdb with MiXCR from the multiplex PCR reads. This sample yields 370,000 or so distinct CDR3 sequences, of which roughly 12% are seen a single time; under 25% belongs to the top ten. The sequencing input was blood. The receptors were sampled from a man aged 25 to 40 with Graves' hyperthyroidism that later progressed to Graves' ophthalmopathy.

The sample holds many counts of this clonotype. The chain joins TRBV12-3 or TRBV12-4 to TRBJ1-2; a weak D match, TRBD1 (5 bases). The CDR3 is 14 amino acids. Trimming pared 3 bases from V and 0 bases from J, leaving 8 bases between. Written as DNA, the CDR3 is TGTGCCAGCAGTTTGACGGGGGCTAACTATGGCTACACCTTC. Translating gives CASSLTGANYGYTF.

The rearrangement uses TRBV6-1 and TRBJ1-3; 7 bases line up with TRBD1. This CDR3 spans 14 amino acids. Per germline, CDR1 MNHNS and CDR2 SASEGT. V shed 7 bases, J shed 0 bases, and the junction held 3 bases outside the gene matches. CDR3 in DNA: TGTGCCAGCACTTCAGGGGGCTCTGGAAACACCATATATTTT. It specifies CASTSGGSGNTIYF.

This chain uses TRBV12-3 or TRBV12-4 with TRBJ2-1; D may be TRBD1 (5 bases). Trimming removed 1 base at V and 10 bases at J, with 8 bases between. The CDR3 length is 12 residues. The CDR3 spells CASSLGAGEQFF. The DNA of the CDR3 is TGTGCCAGCAGTTTAGGGGCAGGGGAGCAGTTCTTC.

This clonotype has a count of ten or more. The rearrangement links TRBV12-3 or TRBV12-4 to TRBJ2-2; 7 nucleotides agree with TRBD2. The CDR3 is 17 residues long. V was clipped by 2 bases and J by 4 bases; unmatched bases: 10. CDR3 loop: CASSLLEGRELTGELFF. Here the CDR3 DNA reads TGTGCCAGCAGTTTATTGGAAGGGCGGGAGCTCACCGGGGAGCTGTTTTTT.

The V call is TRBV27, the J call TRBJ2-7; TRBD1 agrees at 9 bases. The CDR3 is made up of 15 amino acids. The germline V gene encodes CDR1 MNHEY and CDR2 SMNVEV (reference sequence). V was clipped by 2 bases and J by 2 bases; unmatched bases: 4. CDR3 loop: CASSLRGQGTYEQYF. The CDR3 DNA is TGTGCCAGCAGTTTACGGGGACAGGGTACCTACGAGCAGTACTTC.

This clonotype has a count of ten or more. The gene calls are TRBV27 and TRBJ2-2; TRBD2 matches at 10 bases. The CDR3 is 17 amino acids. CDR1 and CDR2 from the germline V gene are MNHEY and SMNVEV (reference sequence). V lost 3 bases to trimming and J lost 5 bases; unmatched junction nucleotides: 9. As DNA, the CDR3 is TGTGCCAGCAGTTTTCAAACCGGGACTAGCGAGACCGGGGAGCTGTTTTTT. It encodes CASSFQTGTSETGELFF.

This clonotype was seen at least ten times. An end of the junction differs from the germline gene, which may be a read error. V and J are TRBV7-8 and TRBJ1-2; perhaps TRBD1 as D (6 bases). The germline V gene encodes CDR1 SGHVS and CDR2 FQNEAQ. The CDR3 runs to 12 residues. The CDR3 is CASSLAGAVYTF. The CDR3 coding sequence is TGTGCCAGCAGCCTAGCGGGGGCCGTCTACACCTTC.

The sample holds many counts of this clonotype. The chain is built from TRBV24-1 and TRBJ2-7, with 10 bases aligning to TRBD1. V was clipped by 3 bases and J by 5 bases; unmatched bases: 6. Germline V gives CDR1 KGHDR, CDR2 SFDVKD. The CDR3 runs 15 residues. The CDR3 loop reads CATSDPGTGVHEQYF. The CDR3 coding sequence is TGTGCCACCAGTGATCCCGGGACAGGGGTACACGAGCAGTACTTC.

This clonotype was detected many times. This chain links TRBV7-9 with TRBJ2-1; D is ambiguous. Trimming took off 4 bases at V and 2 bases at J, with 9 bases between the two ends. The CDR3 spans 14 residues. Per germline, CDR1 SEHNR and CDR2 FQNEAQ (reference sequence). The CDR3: CASSSSPTYNEQFF. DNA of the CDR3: TGTGCCAGCAGCTCTTCCCCGACCTACAATGAGCAGTTCTTC.

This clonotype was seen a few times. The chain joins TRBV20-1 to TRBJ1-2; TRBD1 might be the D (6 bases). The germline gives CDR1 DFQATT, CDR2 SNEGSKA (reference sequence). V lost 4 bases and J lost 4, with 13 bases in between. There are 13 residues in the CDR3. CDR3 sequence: CSAIQQGPYGYTF. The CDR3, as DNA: TGCAGTGCTATACAACAGGGTCCCTATGGCTACACCTTC.

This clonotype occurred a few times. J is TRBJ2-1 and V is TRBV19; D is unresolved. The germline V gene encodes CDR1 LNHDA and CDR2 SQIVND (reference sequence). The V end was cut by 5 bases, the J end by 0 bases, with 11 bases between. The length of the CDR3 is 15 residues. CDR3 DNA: TGTGCCAGTAGTGACAAGAGGAGCTCCTACAATGAGCAGTTCTTC. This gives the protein CASSDKRSSYNEQFF.

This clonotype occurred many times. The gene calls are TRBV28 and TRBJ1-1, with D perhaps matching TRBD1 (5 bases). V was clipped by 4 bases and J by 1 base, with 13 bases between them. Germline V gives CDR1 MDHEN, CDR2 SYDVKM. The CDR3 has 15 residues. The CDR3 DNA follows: TGTGCCAGCAGTTCCCAGGGAGAGGGGAACACTGAAGCTTTCTTT. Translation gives CASSSQGEGNTEAFF.

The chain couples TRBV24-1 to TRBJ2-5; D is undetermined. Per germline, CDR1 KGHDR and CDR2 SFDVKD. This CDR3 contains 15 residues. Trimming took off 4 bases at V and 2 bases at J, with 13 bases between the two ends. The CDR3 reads CATSDSRVSQETQYF. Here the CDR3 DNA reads TGTGCCACCAGTGACTCAAGGGTCAGTCAAGAGACCCAGTACTTC.

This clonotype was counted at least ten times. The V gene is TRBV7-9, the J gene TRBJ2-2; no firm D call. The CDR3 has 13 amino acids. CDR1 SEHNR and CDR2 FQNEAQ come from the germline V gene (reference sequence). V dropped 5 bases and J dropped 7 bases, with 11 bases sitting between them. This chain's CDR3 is CASSHGPVGELFF. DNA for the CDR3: TGTGCCAGCAGCCACGGACCGGTCGGGGAGCTGTTTTTT.

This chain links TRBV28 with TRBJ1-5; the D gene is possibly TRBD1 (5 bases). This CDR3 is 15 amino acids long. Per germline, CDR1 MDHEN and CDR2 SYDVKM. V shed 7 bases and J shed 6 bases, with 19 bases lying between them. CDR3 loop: CASNPFWGGGQPQHF. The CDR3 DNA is TGTGCCAGCAACCCTTTCTGGGGGGGGGGTCAGCCCCAGCATTTT.

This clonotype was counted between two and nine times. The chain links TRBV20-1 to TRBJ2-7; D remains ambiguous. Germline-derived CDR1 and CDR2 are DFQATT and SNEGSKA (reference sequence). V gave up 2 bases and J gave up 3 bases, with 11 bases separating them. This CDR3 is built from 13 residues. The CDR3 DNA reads TGCAGTGCTAGAATGCACCGTGGCTACGAGCAGTACTTC. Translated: CSARMHRGYEQYF.

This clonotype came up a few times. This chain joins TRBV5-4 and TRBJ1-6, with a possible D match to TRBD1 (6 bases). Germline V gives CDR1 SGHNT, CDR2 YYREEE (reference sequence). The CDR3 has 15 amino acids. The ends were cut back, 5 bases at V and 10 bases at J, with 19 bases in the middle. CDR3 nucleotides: TGTGCCAGCAGGCCCGGCGGGGAGAGGGGGTCACCCCTCCACTTT. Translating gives CASRPGGERGSPLHF. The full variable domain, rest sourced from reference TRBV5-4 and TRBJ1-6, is ETGVTQSPTHLIKTRGQQVTLRCSSQSGHNTVSWYQQALGQGPQFIFQYYREEENGRGNFPPRFSGLQFPNYSSELNVNALELDDSALYLCASRPGGERGSPLHFGNGTRLTVT.

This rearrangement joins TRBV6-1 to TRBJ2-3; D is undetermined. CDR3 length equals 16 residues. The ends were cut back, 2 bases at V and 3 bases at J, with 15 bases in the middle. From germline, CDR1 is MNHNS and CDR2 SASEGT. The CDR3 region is CASSEQLSGTTDTQYF. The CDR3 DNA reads TGTGCCAGCAGTGAACAATTGTCGGGTACGACAGATACGCAGTATTTT.

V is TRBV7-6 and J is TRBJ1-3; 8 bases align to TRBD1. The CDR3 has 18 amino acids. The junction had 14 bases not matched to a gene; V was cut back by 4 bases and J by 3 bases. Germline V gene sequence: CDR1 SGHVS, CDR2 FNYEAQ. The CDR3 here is CASSSYGLAGGIGNTIYF. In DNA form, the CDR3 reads TGTGCCAGCAGCTCCTATGGGTTGGCAGGGGGCATTGGAAACACCATATATTTT. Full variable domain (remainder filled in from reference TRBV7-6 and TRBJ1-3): GAGVSQSPRYKVTKRGQDVALRCDPISGHVSLYWYRQALGQGPEFLTYFNYEAQQDKSGLPNDRFSAERPEGSISTLTIQRTEQRDSAMYRCASSSYGLAGGIGNTIYFGEGSWLTVV.

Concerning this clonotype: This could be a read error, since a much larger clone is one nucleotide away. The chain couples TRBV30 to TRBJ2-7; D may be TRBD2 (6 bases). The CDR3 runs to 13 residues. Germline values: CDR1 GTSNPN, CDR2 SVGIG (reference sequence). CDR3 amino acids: CALGLVSSYEQCF. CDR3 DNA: TGTGCCTTGGGACTGGTGAGCTCCTACGAGCAGTGCTTC. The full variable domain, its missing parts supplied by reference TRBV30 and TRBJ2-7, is SQTIHQWPATLVQPVGSPLSLECTVEGTSNPNLYWYRQAAGRGLQLLFYSVGIGQISSEVPQNLSASRPQDRQFILSSKKLLLSDSGFYLCALGLVSSYEQCFGPGTRLTVT.

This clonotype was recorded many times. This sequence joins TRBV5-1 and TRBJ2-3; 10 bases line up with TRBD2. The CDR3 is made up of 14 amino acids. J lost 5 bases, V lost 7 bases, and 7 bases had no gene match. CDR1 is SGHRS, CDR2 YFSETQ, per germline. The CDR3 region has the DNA TGCGCCAGCCGTCCGGGACTAGCGAAAGATACGCAGTATTTT. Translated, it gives CASRPGLAKDTQYF.